Only a few counts were recorded for the clone carrying this T cell receptor (beta chain). These data originate in a study of blood T cell repertoires in COVID-19. About the study: The samples span acute and convalescent COVID-19 from the United States, Italy and Spain. PBMCs, B-cell-depleted T cells, or T cells were the source of the cDNA or gDNA that made up the material.

In the original analysis: Researchers report that nucleated cell counts were estimated from reference gene primer amplification. This table comes from immunoSEQ multiplex PCR, and its TCRdb copy is limited to in-frame clones, with some not included. Clone size and the V and J calls come from that table; the DNA yielded D and trimming. The sample includes about 310,000 clones, roughly 84% of them seen just once. The TCR sequence derives from a man in his forties or fifties with active or convalescent COVID-19. Sequences were obtained from peripheral blood.

The CDR3 DNA follows: TGTGCCAGCAGCTTAGCCCAGGGTGGCTACACCTTC. Translation: CASSLAQGGYTF. This chain connects TRBV5-6 to TRBJ1-2, with a tentative D call TRBD1 (5 bases). CDR1 is SGHDT, CDR2 YYEEEE, per germline. The CDR3 has 12 amino acids. Between the trimmed V and J ends, which lost 2 bases and 7 bases, there was a span of 9 bases.